These 25 T cell receptor beta chains originate from one sample sequenced in a study of early T cells in non-severe SARS-CoV-2 infection. In TCRdb, the 5' RACE reads were re-called with MiXCR into one record per CDR3 protein. The sample lists tens of thousands of distinct CDR3 sequences, 10% to 15% occurring once. Input material: whole blood. The receptors shown here come from an adult who was a healthcare worker with PCR-confirmed SARS-CoV-2 infection or an uninfected control (not recorded which).

CDR3 DNA: TGTGCCAGCAGTTACGGGACAGGGGGTCAACAGTACTTC. It is translated as CASSYGTGGQQYF. V usage is TRBV12-3 or TRBV12-4 and J usage is TRBJ2-7; 11 bases map to TRBD1. The CDR3 totals 13 residues. With V trimmed by 4 bases and J by 10 bases, 6 bases remained unmatched.

This clonotype came up many times. V is TRBV25-1 and J is TRBJ2-7; 7 bases align to TRBD2. This CDR3 is 15 amino acids long. Germline assignment: CDR1 MGHDK and CDR2 SYGVNS. V was clipped by 3 bases and J by 4 bases; unmatched bases: 9. The CDR3 loop reads CASSEGGVVGYEQYF. The CDR3 region has the DNA TGTGCCAGCAGTGAGGGAGGGGTAGTCGGGTACGAGCAGTACTTC.

The chain is built from TRBV29-1 and TRBJ2-7; 7 bases map to TRBD1. Germline trimming cut 6 bases from V and 2 bases from J; bases unmatched to any gene: 4. The germline V gene encodes CDR1 SQVTM and CDR2 ANQGSEA. This CDR3 has 12 amino acids. In nucleotides, the CDR3 is TGCAGCGTGAACAGGGGCGCCTACGAGCAGTACTTC. Translation gives CSVNRGAYEQYF.

This rearrangement joins TRBV30 to TRBJ1-3; D gene unclear. V was shortened by 3 bases and J by 5 bases, with 8 bases between the two germline ends. Germline V gene sequence: CDR1 GTSNPN, CDR2 SVGIG (reference sequence). The CDR3 is made up of 12 amino acids. This chain's CDR3 is CAWRQLRNTIYF. Written as DNA, the CDR3 is TGTGCCTGGAGACAGCTAAGAAACACCATATATTTT.

This clonotype was counted many times. The J gene is TRBJ2-5, the V gene TRBV29-1; a possible D gene is TRBD2 (6 bases). The CDR3 sequence is 13 residues long. V lost 0 bases and J lost 4, with 9 bases in between. CDR1 SQVTM and CDR2 ANQGSEA come from the germline V gene. The CDR3 DNA reads as TGCAGCGTTGAAGAGCGGAGGGGAGAGACCCAGTACTTC. This sequence encodes CSVEERRGETQYF.

The table lists this clonotype with a few counts. The chain employs TRBV29-1 and TRBJ2-1; D not certain. Germline CDR1 SQVTM, CDR2 ANQGSEA. CDR3 length: 14 amino acids. The germline V and J ends were trimmed by 4 bases and 3 bases, with 13 bases remaining between them. CDR3 region: CSVGLTPGYNEQFF. CDR3 sequence (DNA): TGCAGCGTTGGCTTAACCCCGGGCTACAATGAGCAGTTCTTC.

This clonotype was observed a handful of times. J is TRBJ1-2 and V is TRBV29-1; D call uncertain. Trimming left V 4 bases short and J 6 bases short, with 12 bases between. The CDR3 is made up of 12 amino acids. Germline-derived CDR1 and CDR2 are SQVTM and ANQGSEA. This chain's CDR3 is CSVGSEEDGYTF. The CDR3 DNA follows: TGCAGCGTTGGATCGGAAGAGGATGGCTACACCTTC.

This clonotype was observed a few times. The rearrangement links TRBV5-1 to TRBJ2-5; 9 bases line up with TRBD1. The CDR3 has 16 amino acids. V shed 4 bases and J 2 bases; nucleotides not matched to a gene: 9. Germline V lookup: CDR1 SGHRS, CDR2 YFSETQ. The CDR3 here is CASSPGGGQGQETQYF. The CDR3 DNA follows: TGCGCCAGCAGCCCTGGCGGGGGACAGGGTCAAGAGACCCAGTACTTC.

Only a few counts were recorded for this clonotype. The chain uses TRBV20-1 and TRBJ1-6; perhaps TRBD1 as D (5 bases). Deletions cut 2 bases from V and 10 bases from J, with 15 bases between. This CDR3 is built from 14 residues. CDR1 and CDR2 (germline): DFQATT, SNEGSKA (reference sequence). CDR3 sequence reads: CSARMSRVGSPLHF. In nucleotides, the CDR3 is TGCAGTGCTAGAATGTCCAGGGTGGGCTCACCCCTCCACTTT.

The V and J genes are TRBV7-9 and TRBJ1-2, with a tentative D call TRBD1 (5 bases). With 2 bases removed from V and 4 bases from J, the gap between germline ends came to 8 bases. CDR1 and CDR2 from the germline V gene are SEHNR and FQNEAQ (reference sequence). This CDR3 has 13 residues. The CDR3 nucleotides read TGTGCCAGCAGCTTAAGGGGTACCTATGGCTACACCTTC. This codes for CASSLRGTYGYTF.

V and J are TRBV7-2 and TRBJ2-3, with 8 bases aligning to TRBD2. Per the germline V gene, CDR1 is SGHTA and CDR2 is FQGNSA. The CDR3 length is 15 residues. J gave up 2 bases and V 5 bases, and 6 bases lay outside the gene matches. The CDR3 here is CASSLLAGPTDTQYF. CDR3 DNA sequence: TGTGCCAGCAGCCTCTTAGCGGGACCCACAGATACGCAGTATTTT.

This clonotype has at least ten counts. The chain carries TRBV10-3 and TRBJ2-1; 9 bases are a match to TRBD2. There are 19 residues in the CDR3. Looked up from germline, CDR1 is ENHRY and CDR2 is SYGVKD. Losses at the gene ends were 7 bases for V and 4 bases for J; bases not matched to a gene: 20. The DNA of the CDR3 is TGTGCCATCAAGGGCCGATCTAGCGGGGTGGGAGCCAAATACAATGAGCAGTTCTTC. Its translation: CAIKGRSSGVGAKYNEQFF.

V and J are TRBV5-6 and TRBJ1-1; TRBD1 matches 8 bases. The trim removed 1 base at V and 3 bases at J, leaving 2 bases unmatched. This CDR3 comprises 14 residues. CDR1 SGHDT and CDR2 YYEEEE come from the germline V gene. CDR3 residues: CASSLRDRHTEAFF. CDR3 bases: TGTGCCAGCAGCTTGCGGGACAGGCACACTGAAGCTTTCTTT.

This chain joins TRBV29-1 and TRBJ2-7; unclear D gene. The ends were cut back, 5 bases at V and 2 bases at J, with 16 bases in the middle. Germline CDR1 and CDR2: SQVTM and ANQGSEA. This CDR3 spans 14 amino acids. The CDR3 nucleotides are TGCAGCGTTTCAGGTATCCTAGGCCCCTACGAGCAGTACTTC. Amino acids: CSVSGILGPYEQYF.

This clonotype came up many times. This chain links TRBV15 with TRBJ2-3; 8 bases fit TRBD2. This CDR3 region has 14 residues. Per germline, CDR1 LNHNV and CDR2 YYDKDF (reference sequence). Trimming removed 4 bases from V and 4 bases from J; junction bases left unmatched: 4. Written as DNA, the CDR3 is TGTGCCACCAGCAACCTAGCGGGTCCAGATACGCAGTATTTT. The encoded protein is CATSNLAGPDTQYF.

The rearrangement links TRBV7-2 to TRBJ2-1; no definite D call. This CDR3 region has 13 residues. CDR1 is SGHTA, CDR2 FQGNSA, per germline. V lost 5 bases, J lost 10 bases, and 15 bases lay in between. DNA of the CDR3: TGTGCCAGCAGCCCATCACCGGTTCAGGAGCAGTTCTTC. Translated: CASSPSPVQEQFF.

The chain links TRBV11-1 to TRBJ2-1; possible D gene TRBD2, 6 bases. V was pared by 0 bases and J by 2 bases, with 8 bases between. CDR1 SGHAT and CDR2 FQDESV come from the germline V gene (reference sequence). The CDR3 contains 15 residues. CDR3 coding DNA: TGTGCCAGCAGCTTAGCAGCGGGTCCCTACAATGAGCAGTTCTTC. This gives the protein CASSLAAGPYNEQFF.

This clonotype was picked up a small number of times. The chain couples TRBV27 to TRBJ2-3, with D unclear. Trimming left V 5 bases short and J 4 bases short, with 7 bases between. Germline CDR1 reads MNHEY; CDR2 reads SMNVEV (reference sequence). This CDR3 contains 12 residues. CDR3 region: CASSTVADTQYF. CDR3 sequence (DNA): TGTGCCAGCAGTACAGTGGCAGATACGCAGTATTTT.

This clonotype was recorded a few times. V is TRBV18 and J is TRBJ1-1; TRBD1 agrees at 11 bases. The junction had 6 bases not matched to a gene; V was cut back by 6 bases and J by 3 bases. The CDR3 totals 15 residues. The germline V gene has CDR1 KGHSH and CDR2 LQKENI. The CDR3 spells CASSLGQGAYTEAFF. CDR3 nucleotide sequence: TGTGCCAGCTCCCTCGGACAGGGGGCCTACACTGAAGCTTTCTTT.

In this sample, this clonotype turned up a few times. This chain links TRBV6-5 with TRBJ2-2, with TRBD1 as a possible D gene (6 bases). This CDR3 is built from 16 residues. Germline V gives CDR1 MNHEY, CDR2 SVGAGI. V was trimmed by 2 bases and J by 9 bases, leaving 19 bases between them. As DNA, the CDR3 is TGTGCCAGCAGTTACGAGGGGCAGGGGACATTCAGGGAGCTGTTTTTT. As protein: CASSYEGQGTFRELFF.

This clonotype was detected ten times or more. V is TRBV10-2 and J is TRBJ2-5; D is unclear. The CDR3 covers 12 residues. Germline assignment: CDR1 WSHSY and CDR2 SAAADI. The germline V and J ends were trimmed by 7 bases and 5 bases, with 11 bases remaining between them. CDR3 sequence (DNA): TGCGCCAGCATGGCGGCCCAGGAGACCCAGTACTTC. Translated: CASMAAQETQYF.

The chain is built from TRBV4-1 and TRBJ2-7; 7 nucleotides align to TRBD2. Per the germline V gene, CDR1 is MGHRA and CDR2 is YSYEKL. This CDR3 has 14 residues. The J segment lost 1 base and the V segment lost 3 bases, leaving 3 bases of the junction unmatched. The CDR3 nucleotides read TGCGCCAGCAGCCAGACTAGCTTGTCCTACGAGCAGTACTTC. Amino acid sequence: CASSQTSLSYEQYF.

In this sample, this clonotype turned up many times. The rearrangement links TRBV18 to TRBJ1-6; 9 nucleotides agree with TRBD1. The J segment lost 8 bases and the V segment lost 6 bases, leaving 8 bases of the junction unmatched. Germline assignment: CDR1 KGHSH and CDR2 LQKENI. The CDR3 is 15 residues long. In DNA form, the CDR3 reads TGTGCCAGCTCGCAAGGGACAGGGAACGATTCACCCCTCCACTTT. Protein sequence: CASSQGTGNDSPLHF.

The CDR3, as DNA: TGTGCCAGCAGCTTAATACTCACTAGCGGGAGGGATGAGCAGTTCTTC. It yields the protein CASSLILTSGRDEQFF. This chain connects TRBV7-2 to TRBJ2-1; 13 nucleotides match TRBD2. The junction had 6 bases not matched to a gene; V was cut back by 2 bases and J by 8 bases. Germline V lookup: CDR1 SGHTA, CDR2 FQGNSA. The CDR3 sequence is 16 residues long.

There are many counts of this clonotype. This chain links TRBV7-3 with TRBJ2-1; no clear D. The V and J ends lost 1 base and 8 bases respectively, with 12 bases between them. The germline V gene has CDR1 SGHTA and CDR2 FQGTGA. The CDR3 has 14 residues. The CDR3 is CASSLRPLVDEQFF. CDR3 coding DNA: TGTGCCAGCAGCTTAAGGCCCCTGGTAGATGAGCAGTTCTTC. Supplemented by reference TRBV7-3 and TRBJ2-1, the full variable domain reads GAGVSQTPSNKVTEKGKYVELRCDPISGHTALYWYRQSLGQGPEFLIYFQGTGAADDSGLPNDRFFAVRPEGSVSTLKIQRTERGDSAVYLCASSLRPLVDEQFFGPGTRLTVL.